The T cell receptor beta chain described here comes from a study of blood T cell repertoires in COVID-19. Germline CDR1 is LGHNA and CDR2 is YSLEER. The V end lost 0 bases, the J end lost 4 bases, and 19 bases lay between the germline ends. CDR3 length: 18 residues. Sequencing used immunoSEQ multiplex PCR; TCRdb keeps in-frame clones, though not all of them. The table has 150,000 to 200,000 clones, more than 80% seen once. Source material: peripheral blood. This receptor was identified in a man aged 50 or older with acute or convalescent COVID-19. The chain recombines TRBV4-3 with TRBJ2-1; D is perhaps TRBD1 (6 bases). Written as DNA, the CDR3 is TGCGCCAGCAGCCAAGAGAGGGGGTCAGCGACGAAGTACAATGAGCAGTTCTTC. It translates to CASSQERGSATKYNEQFF.